The 23 T cell receptor beta chains presented below share a single source sample, sequenced in a study of immune evolution from preneoplasia to lung adenocarcinoma. TCRdb's copy holds only in-frame clones and misses some; the assay was immunoSEQ multiplex PCR. The data show about 1,400 clones, with around 85% seen just once and 10% held by the top ten. The sequenced sample was FFPE atypical adenomatous hyperplasia tissue from the lung. The subset is: atypical adenomatous hyperplasia (AAH), lung preneoplasia. All receptors derive from a person aged 65 to 79 with lung adenocarcinoma.

The rearrangement links TRBV11-2 to TRBJ2-5; no definite D call. V lost 1 base, J lost 4 bases, and 4 bases lay in between. The CDR3 covers 12 residues. The germline V gene has CDR1 SGHAT and CDR2 FQNNGV. The CDR3 region is CASSLVGETQYF. The DNA for the CDR3 is TGTGCCAGCAGCTTAGTAGGAGAGACCCAGTACTTC.

This rearrangement joins TRBV25-1 to TRBJ2-7, with D tentatively TRBD1 (5 bases). Looked up from germline, CDR1 is MGHDK and CDR2 is SYGVNS. The CDR3 has 14 residues. V shed 6 bases and J shed 7 bases, with 19 bases lying between them. This CDR3 is CASRPSVTGREQYF. In DNA form, the CDR3 reads TGTGCCAGCAGACCGTCCGTTACAGGTCGGGAGCAGTACTTC.

The chain joins TRBV5-4 to TRBJ2-5; TRBD2 matches at 14 bases. Germline lookup yields CDR1 SGHNT and CDR2 YYREEE (reference sequence). With V trimmed by 4 bases and J by 4 bases, 9 bases remained unmatched. This CDR3 region has 17 residues. The CDR3 sequence: CASSAGAGLAGAETQYF. Here the CDR3 DNA reads TGTGCCAGCAGCGCGGGGGCGGGACTAGCGGGAGCAGAGACCCAGTACTTC. Supplemented by reference TRBV5-4 and TRBJ2-5, the full variable domain reads ETGVTQSPTHLIKTRGQQVTLRCSSQSGHNTVSWYQQALGQGPQFIFQYYREEENGRGNFPPRFSGLQFPNYSSELNVNALELDDSALYLCASSAGAGLAGAETQYFGPGTRLLVL.

The chain combines TRBV9 with TRBJ2-7, with TRBD2 matching 9 bases. The CDR3 consists of 17 residues. Germline CDR1 is SGDLS and CDR2 is YYNGEE. V shed 0 bases, J shed 8 bases, and the junction held 15 bases outside the gene matches. In nucleotides, the CDR3 is TGTGCCAGCAGCGTAGATGGTCTAGCGGGATCCGGGGGTCAGCAGTACTTC. Amino acid sequence: CASSVDGLAGSGGQQYF.

The rearrangement joins TRBV7-3 to TRBJ1-3; D remains unclear. V was cut by 3 bases and J by 0 bases, with 18 bases left in between. The CDR3 is 18 amino acids. Germline V CDR1 and CDR2: SGHTA, FQGTGA. The CDR3 is CASSFTTPGVVSGNTIYF. The CDR3, as DNA: TGTGCCAGCAGCTTCACCACCCCCGGGGTCGTCTCTGGAAACACCATATATTTT.

V usage is TRBV5-6 and J usage is TRBJ2-5; either TRBD1 or TRBD2 may fit D (5 bases each). Germline V gene sequence: CDR1 SGHDT, CDR2 YYEEEE. This CDR3 region has 11 residues. Trimming took 4 bases from V and 11 from J, leaving 12 bases between them. As DNA, the CDR3 is TGTGCCAGCAGCACGGGACCCCAGCAGTACTTC. Its translation: CASSTGPQQYF.

The chain is built from TRBV2 and TRBJ2-7, with TRBD1 matching 7 bases. From germline, CDR1 is SNHLY and CDR2 FYNNEI. V lost 5 bases to trimming and J lost 2 bases; unmatched junction nucleotides: 3. CDR3 length: 13 residues. CDR3 sequence (DNA): TGTGCCAGCAGTCGGGACAGACCCTACGAGCAGTACTTC. Its protein is CASSRDRPYEQYF.

J is TRBJ2-5 and V is TRBV6-5; 7 nucleotides match TRBD2. With 8 bases clipped from V and 4 bases from J, the junction kept 13 bases outside the gene matches. Germline V gives CDR1 MNHEY, CDR2 SVGAGI. This CDR3 has 15 amino acids. The CDR3: CASGAAGQPGETQYF. DNA of the CDR3: TGTGCCAGCGGGGCAGCGGGGCAACCGGGAGAGACCCAGTACTTC.

The chain employs TRBV28 and TRBJ2-7; D possibly corresponds to TRBD1 (6 bases). This CDR3 contains 15 residues. The germline CDR1 and CDR2 sequences are MDHEN and SYDVKM. With 4 bases removed from V and 9 bases from J, the gap between germline ends came to 22 bases. The CDR3 is CASSSRTVILRGQYF. DNA for the CDR3: TGTGCCAGCAGTTCCAGGACAGTTATTCTACGAGGGCAGTACTTC.

V and J are TRBV2 and TRBJ2-7; D tentatively reads TRBD1 or TRBD2 (5 bases each). CDR3 length equals 14 residues. Trimming removed 6 bases from V and 3 bases from J, with 15 bases in between. Germline assignment: CDR1 SNHLY and CDR2 FYNNEI. The CDR3 bases are TGTGCCAGCAGCCCCGGGACGTTCTACTACGAGCAGTACTTC. Residues: CASSPGTFYYEQYF.

This clone was seen more than once but under ten times. The chain has TRBV5-4 and TRBJ2-1; 9 nucleotides line up with TRBD1. Germline V CDR1 and CDR2: SGHNT, YYREEE (reference sequence). CDR3 length: 14 residues. Losses at the gene ends were 1 base for V and 9 bases for J; bases not matched to a gene: 5. CDR3 DNA sequence: TGTGCCAGCAGCTTGCGGGACAGGGATGGTGAGCAGTTCTTC. Protein sequence: CASSLRDRDGEQFF.

The chain links TRBV7-9 to TRBJ2-5, with unresolved D. The CDR3 runs 12 residues. Trimming pared 3 bases from V and 5 bases from J, leaving 7 bases between. Germline values: CDR1 SEHNR, CDR2 FQNEAQ (reference sequence). The CDR3 region has the DNA TGTGCCAGCAGCTTCAAACCGGAGACCCAGTACTTC. It specifies CASSFKPETQYF.

This clone was observed a single time. The chain recombines TRBV7-2 with TRBJ1-1, with 9 bases lining up with TRBD1. The CDR3 is 15 amino acids. Germline V gene data show CDR1 as SGHTA and CDR2 as FQGNSA. V trimming: 4 bases; J trimming: 0 bases; junction bases outside the gene matches: 3. CDR3 sequence reads: CASSSWTGVNTEAFF. The CDR3 DNA sequence: TGTGCCAGCAGCTCGTGGACAGGGGTGAACACTGAAGCTTTCTTT.

The chain combines TRBV15 with TRBJ1-2; weak D call: TRBD1 (5 bases). The CDR3 is 13 residues long. Trimming shortened V by 2 bases and J by 5 bases, and 9 bases separated the two germline ends. Germline values: CDR1 LNHNV, CDR2 YYDKDF (reference sequence). The CDR3 loop reads CATSRQGGYGYTF. The CDR3 DNA reads TGTGCCACCAGCAGACAGGGAGGGTATGGCTACACCTTC. The full variable domain, its missing parts supplied by reference TRBV15 and TRBJ1-2, is DAMVIQNPRYQVTQFGKPVTLSCSQTLNHNVMYWYQQKSSQAPKLLFHYYDKDFNNEADTPDNFQSRRPNTSFCFLDIRSPGLGDTAMYLCATSRQGGYGYTFGSGTRLTVV.

The genes are TRBV9 and TRBJ2-3; a weak D match, TRBD2 (7 bases). Germline lookup yields CDR1 SGDLS and CDR2 YYNGEE. The CDR3 totals 15 residues. Trimming stripped 4 bases from V and 5 bases from J, with 17 bases between. The CDR3 DNA sequence: TGTGCCAGCAGCTATGGGGGGGGCCCTCGAGATACGCAGTATTTT. Its protein is CASSYGGGPRDTQYF.

The CDR3 region is CASSLGTPSDQQYF. CDR3 nucleotides: TGCGCCAGCAGCCTCGGGACACCTTCCGACCAGCAGTACTTC. The chain couples TRBV5-1 to TRBJ2-7, with D maybe TRBD1 (6 bases). Germline V gene lookup returns CDR1 SGHRS and CDR2 YFSETQ. The CDR3 sequence is 14 residues long. V was cut by 4 bases and J by 8 bases, with 19 bases left in between.

The CDR3 reads CATSRFGGETQYF. The CDR3 DNA reads as TGTGCCACCAGCAGATTCGGGGGAGAGACCCAGTACTTC. V usage is TRBV15 and J usage is TRBJ2-5; D possibly corresponds to TRBD2 (6 bases). Trimming removed 2 bases at V and 4 bases at J, with 8 bases between. This CDR3 is built from 13 residues. Germline V lookup: CDR1 LNHNV, CDR2 YYDKDF (reference sequence).

The rearrangement links TRBV14 to TRBJ2-7; D remains ambiguous. Per the germline V gene, CDR1 is SGHDN and CDR2 is FVKESK. V was cut by 0 bases and J by 5 bases, with 14 bases left in between. This CDR3 has 15 residues. The CDR3 DNA is TGTGCCAGCAGCCAAGATTGGACCGCCGTGAACGAGCAGTACTTC. Protein sequence: CASSQDWTAVNEQYF. The whole variable domain, filled in from reference TRBV14 and TRBJ2-7, reads EAGVTQFPSHSVIEKGQTVTLRCDPISGHDNLYWYRRVMGKEIKFLLHFVKESKQDESGMPNNRFLAERTGGTYSTLKVQPAELEDSGVYFCASSQDWTAVNEQYFGPGTRLTVT.

The V call is TRBV6-1, the J call TRBJ2-3; 8 positions match TRBD1. Germline V CDR1 and CDR2: MNHNS, SASEGT. The V gene end was trimmed by 3 bases and the J gene end by 10 bases; junction bases not matched to a gene: 21. The CDR3 length is 18 residues. The CDR3 protein is CASSEAGTGAPRSTSQYF. CDR3 in DNA: TGTGCCAGCAGTGAGGCCGGGACAGGCGCTCCGCGGTCAACTTCGCAGTATTTT.

This clone was counted only a few times. V is TRBV6-5 and J is TRBJ2-5; either TRBD1 or TRBD2 may fit D (6 bases each). Looked up from germline, CDR1 is MNHEY and CDR2 is SVGAGI. The ends were cut back, 4 bases at V and 4 bases at J, with 16 bases in the middle. The CDR3 covers 15 residues. This chain's CDR3 is CASSSPRGTTETQYF. CDR3 coding DNA: TGTGCCAGCAGTTCCCCGCGCGGGACAACAGAGACCCAGTACTTC.

The V call is TRBV5-1, the J call TRBJ2-7, with TRBD1 identical over 11 bases. V lost 2 bases to trimming and J lost 7 bases; unmatched junction nucleotides: 8. CDR1 SGHRS and CDR2 YFSETQ come from the germline V gene. The CDR3 loop spans 15 amino acids. The CDR3 DNA follows: TGCGCCAGCAGCTTAGGACAGGGGGCATTGGGTGAGCAGTACTTC. Encoded protein: CASSLGQGALGEQYF.

The chain carries TRBV29-1 and TRBJ2-1; TRBD2 agrees at 8 bases. J was trimmed by 2 bases and V by 6 bases; bases with no gene match: 6. Germline V CDR1 and CDR2: SQVTM, ANQGSEA. The CDR3 sequence is 14 residues long. The CDR3 DNA reads TGCAGCGTAATACTAGCGGCTACCTACAATGAGCAGTTCTTC. Residues: CSVILAATYNEQFF.

The rearrangement joins TRBV5-1 to TRBJ1-1; no definite D call. Per the germline V gene, CDR1 is SGHRS and CDR2 is YFSETQ. Trimming removed 0 bases from V and 5 bases from J, with 8 bases in between. The CDR3 has 13 residues. The CDR3 here is CASSLEPGTEAFF. CDR3 sequence (DNA): TGCGCCAGCAGCTTGGAACCGGGTACTGAAGCTTTCTTT.